This T cell receptor beta chain was obtained from a study of CD8 T cells in Susac syndrome. About the study: At the time their blood was drawn, patients with Susac syndrome were either therapy-naive, on corticosteroids (with some of them also receiving intravenous immunoglobulin), or on intravenous immunoglobulin alone.

Trimming took 3 bases from V and 8 from J, leaving 8 bases between them. From germline, CDR1 is ENHRY and CDR2 SYGVKD. The CDR3 has 12 residues. Reverse transcription of roughly 0.45 to 1 ug RNA was carried out with random hexamers. Multiplex immunoSEQ PCR targeted 54 Vbeta and 13 Jbeta TCR beta segments. TCRdb recomputed calls from the immunoSEQ multiplex PCR reads with MiXCR, one row per CDR3 protein. The data contain 95,000 to 150,000 distinct CDR3 sequences, roughly 95% of them singletons. Sequencing was carried out using CD4+ T cells from PBMCs. V is TRBV10-3 and J is TRBJ2-1; D is uncertain. The receptor was derived from a human donor with Susac syndrome. CDR3 bases: TGTGCCATCAGTGATACCAGCCATGAGCAGTTCTTC. Translating it yields CAISDTSHEQFF.